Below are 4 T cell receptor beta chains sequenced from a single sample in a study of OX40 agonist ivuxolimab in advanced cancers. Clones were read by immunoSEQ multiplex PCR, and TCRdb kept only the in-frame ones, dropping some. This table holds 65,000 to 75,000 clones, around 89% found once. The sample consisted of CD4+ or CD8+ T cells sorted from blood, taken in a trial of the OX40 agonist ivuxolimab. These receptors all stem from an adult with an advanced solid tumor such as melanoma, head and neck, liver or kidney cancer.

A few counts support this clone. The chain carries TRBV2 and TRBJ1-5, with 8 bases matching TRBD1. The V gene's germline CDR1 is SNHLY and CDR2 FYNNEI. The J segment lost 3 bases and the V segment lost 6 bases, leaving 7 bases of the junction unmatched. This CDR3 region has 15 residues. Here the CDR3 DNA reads TGTGCCAGCAGCCGGACAGGGAACGACAATCAGCCCCAGCATTTT. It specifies CASSRTGNDNQPQHF. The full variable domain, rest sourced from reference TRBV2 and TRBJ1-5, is EPEVTQTPSHQVTQMGQEVILRCVPISNHLYFYWYRQILGQKVEFLVSFYNNEISEKSEIFDDQFSVERPDGSNFTLKIRSTKLEDSAMYFCASSRTGNDNQPQHFGDGTRLSIL.

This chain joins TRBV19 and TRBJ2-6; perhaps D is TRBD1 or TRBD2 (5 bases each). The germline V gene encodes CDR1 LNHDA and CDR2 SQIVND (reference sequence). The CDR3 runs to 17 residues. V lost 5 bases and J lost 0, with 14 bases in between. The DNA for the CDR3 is TGTGCCAGTAGTGCCGGGACGGTCTCCTCTGGGGCCAACGTCCTGACTTTC. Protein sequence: CASSAGTVSSGANVLTF.

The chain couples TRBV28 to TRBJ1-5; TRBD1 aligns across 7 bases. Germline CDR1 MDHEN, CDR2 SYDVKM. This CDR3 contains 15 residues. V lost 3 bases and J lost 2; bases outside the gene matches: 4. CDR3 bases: TGTGCCAGCAGTTTCTATGGACAGGGCAATCAGCCCCAGCATTTT. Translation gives CASSFYGQGNQPQHF. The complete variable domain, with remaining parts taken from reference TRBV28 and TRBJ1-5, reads DVKVTQSSRYLVKRTGEKVFLECVQDMDHENMFWYRQDPGLGLRLIYFSYDVKMKEKGDIPEGYSVSREKKERFSLILESASTNQTSMYLCASSFYGQGNQPQHFGDGTRLSIL.

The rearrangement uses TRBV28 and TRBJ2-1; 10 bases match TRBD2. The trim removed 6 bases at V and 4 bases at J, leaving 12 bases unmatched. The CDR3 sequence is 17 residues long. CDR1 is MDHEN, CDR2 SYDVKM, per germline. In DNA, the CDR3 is TGTGCCAGCAGCCTTTCCCATGGACTAGCGGTTTACAATGAGCAGTTCTTC. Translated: CASSLSHGLAVYNEQFF. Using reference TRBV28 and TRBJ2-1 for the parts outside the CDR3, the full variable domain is DVKVTQSSRYLVKRTGEKVFLECVQDMDHENMFWYRQDPGLGLRLIYFSYDVKMKEKGDIPEGYSVSREKKERFSLILESASTNQTSMYLCASSLSHGLAVYNEQFFGPGTRLTVL.